This record concerns one T cell receptor beta chain sequence. CDR3 size: 17 residues. J lost 0 bases, V lost 1 base, and 5 bases had no gene match. Germline CDR1 and CDR2: LNHDA and SQIVND (reference sequence). The data are from a study of blood T cell repertoires in COVID-19. The repertoire was sequenced with immunoSEQ multiplex PCR; TCRdb's copy has only in-frame clones and lacks some. This sample has around 450,000 clones, with 87% found just once. This chain links TRBV19 with TRBJ1-5; TRBD1 agrees at 8 bases. Material: PBMCs or T cells enriched from blood (not recorded which). The receptor was derived from a woman between 18 and 29 years old with acute COVID-19. This CDR3 reads CASSIGQGRDSNQPQHF. The CDR3 DNA reads TGTGCCAGTAGTATAGGACAGGGGAGGGATAGCAATCAGCCCCAGCATTTT.